Below are 25 T cell receptor beta chains sequenced from a single sample in a study of blood T cell repertoires in COVID-19. Sequencing used immunoSEQ multiplex PCR; TCRdb keeps in-frame clones, though not all of them. The sample has 130,000 to 150,000 clones; 80% are singletons. The sequencing sample was made of peripheral blood. The receptor set was obtained from a man aged 55 to 69 with active or convalescent COVID-19.

The table lists this clone with a count of one. The gene calls are TRBV28 and TRBJ1-1; D is perhaps TRBD1 (5 bases). V lost 4 bases, J lost 4 bases, and 16 bases lay in between. CDR1 is MDHEN and CDR2 is SYDVKM in the germline V gene. The CDR3 has 15 residues. In DNA, the CDR3 is TGTGCCAGCAGTTCGCGGGGACTAGGGATCACTGAAGCTTTCTTT. Its translation is CASSSRGLGITEAFF.

The chain uses TRBV29-1 and TRBJ1-1; weak D call: TRBD1 (6 bases). The germline V gene encodes CDR1 SQVTM and CDR2 ANQGSEA. This CDR3 has 12 residues. DNA of the CDR3: TGCACCGGTTCGACAGGACGGACTGAAGCTTTCTTT. Translated, it gives CTGSTGRTEAFF.

In its sample, this clone was seen once. The V gene is TRBV7-2, the J gene TRBJ2-7; 8 nucleotides agree with TRBD2. Trimming took 4 bases from V and 0 from J; bases not matched to a gene: 5. The V gene's germline CDR1 is SGHTA and CDR2 FQGNSA. The CDR3 totals 15 residues. The CDR3 DNA reads TGTGCCAGCAGCTCCCGACTAGCGTACTCCTACGAGCAGTACTTC. Translation gives CASSSRLAYSYEQYF.

J is TRBJ2-1 and V is TRBV7-3; maybe TRBD1 (5 bases). Germline V gene lookup returns CDR1 SGHTA and CDR2 FQGTGA. The V end was cut by 6 bases, the J end by 10 bases, with 22 bases between. The CDR3 is 15 amino acids. The CDR3 loop is CASSLRASLAGEQFF. In nucleotides, the CDR3 is TGTGCCAGCAGTCTCCGAGCGTCATTAGCAGGGGAGCAGTTCTTC.

J is TRBJ1-2 and V is TRBV7-6; 10 bases are shared with TRBD1. The CDR3 contains 15 residues. J gave up 7 bases and V 1 base, and 6 bases lay outside the gene matches. The germline V gene encodes CDR1 SGHVS and CDR2 FNYEAQ. The CDR3 DNA is TGTGCCAGCAGCTTAGGGGGGACAGGGGCGGTTGGCTACACCTTC. The encoded protein is CASSLGGTGAVGYTF.

CDR3 coding DNA: TGTGCCAGTAGTATTCAGGATAGCACAGATACGCAGTATTTT. Its protein is CASSIQDSTDTQYF. The genes are TRBV19 and TRBJ2-3; D is unclear. The V and J ends lost 3 bases and 0 bases respectively, with 7 bases between them. The CDR3 contains 14 residues. Germline lookup yields CDR1 LNHDA and CDR2 SQIVND (reference sequence).

A single count supports this clone. The gene calls are TRBV10-3 and TRBJ2-3, with D perhaps TRBD2 (5 bases). This CDR3 comprises 14 residues. V lost 7 bases and J 2 bases, leaving 13 bases between the germline ends. Germline CDR1 and CDR2: ENHRY and SYGVKD. Here the CDR3 DNA reads TGTGCCATCACCCTAGAGGGCCCCACAGATACGCAGTATTTT. Residues: CAITLEGPTDTQYF.

The rearrangement uses TRBV7-9 and TRBJ2-5, with 8 bases aligning to TRBD1. Per germline, CDR1 SEHNR and CDR2 FQNEAQ (reference sequence). This CDR3 is built from 15 residues. V lost 5 bases and J lost 4; bases outside the gene matches: 9. As DNA, the CDR3 is TGTGCCAGCAGCCCACGGGGAGGACAGGGAGAGACCCAGTACTTC. Protein sequence: CASSPRGGQGETQYF.

This clone was counted at least ten times. V gene TRBV12-3 or TRBV12-4 combines with J gene TRBJ2-2; 8 nucleotides match TRBD1. This CDR3 contains 11 residues. V lost 11 bases, J lost 6 bases, and 2 bases stayed unmatched. Here the CDR3 reads CASQGAGELFF. The CDR3 nucleotides are TGTGCCTCACAGGGGGCCGGGGAGCTGTTTTTT.

The chain employs TRBV7-9 and TRBJ2-1; 7 nucleotides agree with TRBD2. This CDR3 comprises 13 residues. With 5 bases clipped from V and 4 bases from J, the junction kept 2 bases outside the gene matches. CDR1 and CDR2 (germline): SEHNR, FQNEAQ (reference sequence). The DNA of the CDR3 is TGTGCCAGCAGCCGTAGCGGGTACAATGAGCAGTTCTTC. Translating it yields CASSRSGYNEQFF. The full variable domain, its missing parts supplied by reference TRBV7-9 and TRBJ2-1, is DTGVSQNPRHKITKRGQNVTFRCDPISEHNRLYWYRQTLGQGPEFLTYFQNEAQLEKSRLLSDRFSAERPKGSFSTLEIQRTEQGDSAMYLCASSRSGYNEQFFGPGTRLTVL.

The rearrangement uses TRBV5-1 and TRBJ2-7; D might be TRBD2 (6 bases). The CDR3 contains 14 residues. V was clipped by 0 bases and J by 4 bases, with 11 bases between them. Germline assignment: CDR1 SGHRS and CDR2 YFSETQ. The CDR3 protein is CASSLAVGTYEQYF. In nucleotides, the CDR3 is TGCGCCAGCAGCTTGGCCGTGGGGACTTACGAGCAGTACTTC.

This chain connects TRBV5-1 to TRBJ2-2, with 7 bases matching TRBD2. Germline V gives CDR1 SGHRS, CDR2 YFSETQ. This CDR3 has 15 residues. J was trimmed by 3 bases and V by 4 bases; bases with no gene match: 6. CDR3 sequence: CASSPRGGDTGELFF. In DNA, the CDR3 is TGCGCCAGCAGCCCCCGCGGGGGAGACACCGGGGAGCTGTTTTTT.

This clone has just a few counts. V gene TRBV3-1 (or the pseudogene TRBV3-2) combines with J gene TRBJ1-2; D gene uncertain. The CDR3 sequence is 14 residues long. Germline V gene data show CDR1 as LGHDT and CDR2 as YNNKEL (reference sequence). The V end was cut by 1 base, the J end by 4 bases, with 10 bases between. CDR3 protein: CASSQARGSYGYTF. DNA for the CDR3: TGTGCCAGCAGCCAAGCCCGCGGCTCCTATGGCTACACCTTC.

This rearrangement joins TRBV3-1 (or the pseudogene TRBV3-2) to TRBJ1-2; TRBD1 matches at 10 bases. Losses at the gene ends were 3 bases for V and 7 bases for J; bases not matched to a gene: 8. In germline, CDR1 is LGHDT, CDR2 YNNKEL (reference sequence). The CDR3 sequence is 15 residues long. The CDR3 spells CASSQETGGASGYTF. CDR3 bases: TGTGCCAGCAGCCAGGAGACAGGGGGCGCCTCTGGCTACACCTTC.

The gene calls are TRBV7-2 and TRBJ1-4; D uncertain. The germline V gene has CDR1 SGHTA and CDR2 FQGNSA. The CDR3 is 15 amino acids. The V end was cut by 5 bases, the J end by 0 bases, with 10 bases between. The CDR3 DNA reads TGTGCCAGCAGCACAGTGAGGGCAACTAATGAAAAACTGTTTTTT. Residues: CASSTVRATNEKLFF. The full variable domain, with the rest looked up from reference TRBV7-2 and TRBJ1-4, is GAGVSQSPSNKVTEKGKDVELRCDPISGHTALYWYRQSLGQGLEFLIYFQGNSAPDKSGLPSDRFSAERTGGSVSTLTIQRTQQEDSAVYLCASSTVRATNEKLFFGSGTQLSVL.

This clone was seen a few times. The chain couples TRBV19 to TRBJ2-4, with D tentatively TRBD1 (6 bases). Germline V gene sequence: CDR1 LNHDA, CDR2 SQIVND (reference sequence). The CDR3 sequence is 16 residues long. With 5 bases removed from V and 0 bases from J, the gap between germline ends came to 14 bases. CDR3 loop: CASSSTGRRAKNIQYF. The DNA for the CDR3 is TGTGCCAGTAGTTCCACAGGGAGAAGAGCCAAAAACATTCAGTACTTC.

The rearrangement joins TRBV7-9 to TRBJ2-7, with TRBD2 identical over 7 bases. This CDR3 comprises 14 residues. Germline V gene data show CDR1 as SEHNR and CDR2 as FQNEAQ (reference sequence). After removal of 4 bases from V and 6 bases from J, the junction contained 9 bases not matched to a gene. CDR3 bases: TGTGCCAGCAGCTCCGGAGGGAGGGCCTTCGAGCAGTACTTC. It codes for CASSSGGRAFEQYF.

This chain uses TRBV5-1 with TRBJ2-3; perhaps TRBD2 as D (7 bases). CDR1 SGHRS and CDR2 YFSETQ come from the germline V gene. The CDR3 totals 15 residues. The ends were cut back, 1 base at V and 7 bases at J, with 16 bases in the middle. DNA for the CDR3: TGCGCCAGCAGCTTGTCGGGGGGCGGTGGGAATACGCAGTATTTT. Amino acids: CASSLSGGGGNTQYF.

The J gene is TRBJ2-5, the V gene TRBV5-1; 10 bases match TRBD1. CDR3 length equals 16 residues. The junction had 11 bases not matched to a gene; V was cut back by 3 bases and J by 6 bases. Germline CDR1 reads SGHRS; CDR2 reads YFSETQ. CDR3 DNA sequence: TGCGCCAGCAGCTCCGCCGGGACAGGGGAAGGGAAGACCCAGTACTTC. Translated, it gives CASSSAGTGEGKTQYF.

This clone was counted a single time. The chain has TRBV11-2 and TRBJ2-1; TRBD2 is a possible D gene (7 bases). The CDR3 spans 17 residues. The V and J ends lost 1 base and 6 bases respectively, with 19 bases between them. The germline gives CDR1 SGHAT, CDR2 FQNNGV. DNA for the CDR3: TGTGCCAGCAGCTTAGTGGGGGGGGCCATTACCCCCAATGAGCAGTTCTTC. This gives the protein CASSLVGGAITPNEQFF.

This clone was seen only once. J is TRBJ1-5 and V is TRBV20-1; perhaps TRBD1 as D (5 bases). CDR1 and CDR2 (germline): DFQATT, SNEGSKA (reference sequence). Trimming removed 3 bases from V and 1 base from J, with 22 bases in between. The CDR3 length is 18 residues. CDR3 amino acids: CSASPYGRGRRSNQPQHF. The DNA for the CDR3 is TGCAGTGCTAGTCCATACGGGAGGGGACGGAGGAGCAATCAGCCCCAGCATTTT.

This sequence joins TRBV9 and TRBJ2-3; D uncertain. V gave up 4 bases and J gave up 4 bases, with 13 bases separating them. The CDR3 loop spans 14 amino acids. From germline, CDR1 is SGDLS and CDR2 YYNGEE. This CDR3 reads CASSPPLGADTQYF. Here the CDR3 DNA reads TGTGCCAGCAGCCCCCCCTTGGGCGCAGATACGCAGTATTTT.

This clone was recorded once. The genes are TRBV15 and TRBJ1-1; TRBD1 aligns across 10 bases. V trimming: 5 bases; J trimming: 7 bases; junction bases outside the gene matches: 10. Looked up from germline, CDR1 is LNHNV and CDR2 is YYDKDF (reference sequence). This CDR3 is 15 amino acids long. The DNA of the CDR3 is TGTGCCACCAGCGGCCGGGACAGGGGAAGAAATGAAGCTTTCTTT. This translates into CATSGRDRGRNEAFF.

The chain links TRBV6-1 to TRBJ1-2; D unresolved. The CDR3 extends over 15 amino acids. In germline, CDR1 is MNHNS, CDR2 SASEGT. Trimming cost V 3 bases and J 4 bases, with 15 bases left between them. Here the CDR3 DNA reads TGTGCCAGCAGTGAGTTAAGTAGAGCTATCTATGGCTACACCTTC. Residues: CASSELSRAIYGYTF.

V usage is TRBV27 and J usage is TRBJ1-2; D possibly corresponds to TRBD1 (5 bases). With 2 bases removed from V and 3 bases from J, the gap between germline ends came to 10 bases. In germline, CDR1 is MNHEY, CDR2 SMNVEV (reference sequence). The CDR3 covers 14 residues. DNA for the CDR3: TGTGCCAGCAGTTTAAAAGGCAGGGACTATGGCTACACCTTC. Its protein product is CASSLKGRDYGYTF.